This TCR beta chain is from a study of T-cell reconstitution after alpha-beta-depleted transplantation in children. Ten or more counts support this clonotype. Trimming cost V 3 bases and J 0 bases; bases outside gene matches: 5. The germline gives CDR1 DFQATT, CDR2 SNEGSKA (reference sequence). The CDR3 runs to 14 residues. Unique molecular identifiers were incorporated during preparation of the TCRbeta library. Using its own MiXCR run on the PCR reads, TCRdb lists one record per CDR3 protein. The table records 640,000 or so distinct CDR3 sequences, 15% to 20% of them present only once. This specimen was PBMCs from the stem cell graft donor, taken from the stem cell graft. This chain uses TRBV20-1 with TRBJ2-7; 7 bases are a match to TRBD1. This TCR was recovered from a human donor who donated a stem cell graft to a child with acute myeloid leukemia. The CDR3 DNA reads TGCAGTGCTAGGTCGACAGGGCCCTCCTACGAGCAGTACTTC. Amino acid sequence: CSARSTGPSYEQYF.